This T cell receptor (beta chain) was captured by sequencing in a study of CXCR3-negative and CXCR3-positive naive CD8 T cells. Carrying UMI labels, the TRB cDNA libraries were prepared through 5' RACE. From the 5' RACE reads, TCRdb lists one entry per CDR3 protein and no DNA. This sample's table reports more than 65,000 distinct CDR3 sequences. Notes on the study in general: Cryopreserved PBMCs had partly decreased CXCR3 expression; fresh PBMCs were used in most assays. CXCR3-positive naive cells carried more hydrophobic TRB CDR3s than CXCR3-negative naive cells did. Similar TRBV-TRBJ usage characterized naive CXCR3-negative and CXCR3-positive cells; memory cells differed.

Within the CD8+ T cell compartment, naive cells were CD45RO-CCR7+CD27+CD95-. CDR1 and CDR2 from the germline V gene are WSHSY and SAAADI. There are 14 residues in the CDR3. As concerns this clonotype: Its specificity is unknown.

The rearrangement links TRBV10-2 to TRBJ2-1; TCRdb reports TRBD2, a call that lacks DNA to check it against. Sequenced input: naive CXCR3- CD8+ T cells from blood. Subset indicated: CD45RO-CCR7+CD27+CD95- naive CD8+ T cells lacking CXCR3 (TNR3-). This TCR came from a human donor in good health. Some clones in this sample may be carry-over from other donors' samples. CDR3 residues: CASSDWAAYNEQFF.